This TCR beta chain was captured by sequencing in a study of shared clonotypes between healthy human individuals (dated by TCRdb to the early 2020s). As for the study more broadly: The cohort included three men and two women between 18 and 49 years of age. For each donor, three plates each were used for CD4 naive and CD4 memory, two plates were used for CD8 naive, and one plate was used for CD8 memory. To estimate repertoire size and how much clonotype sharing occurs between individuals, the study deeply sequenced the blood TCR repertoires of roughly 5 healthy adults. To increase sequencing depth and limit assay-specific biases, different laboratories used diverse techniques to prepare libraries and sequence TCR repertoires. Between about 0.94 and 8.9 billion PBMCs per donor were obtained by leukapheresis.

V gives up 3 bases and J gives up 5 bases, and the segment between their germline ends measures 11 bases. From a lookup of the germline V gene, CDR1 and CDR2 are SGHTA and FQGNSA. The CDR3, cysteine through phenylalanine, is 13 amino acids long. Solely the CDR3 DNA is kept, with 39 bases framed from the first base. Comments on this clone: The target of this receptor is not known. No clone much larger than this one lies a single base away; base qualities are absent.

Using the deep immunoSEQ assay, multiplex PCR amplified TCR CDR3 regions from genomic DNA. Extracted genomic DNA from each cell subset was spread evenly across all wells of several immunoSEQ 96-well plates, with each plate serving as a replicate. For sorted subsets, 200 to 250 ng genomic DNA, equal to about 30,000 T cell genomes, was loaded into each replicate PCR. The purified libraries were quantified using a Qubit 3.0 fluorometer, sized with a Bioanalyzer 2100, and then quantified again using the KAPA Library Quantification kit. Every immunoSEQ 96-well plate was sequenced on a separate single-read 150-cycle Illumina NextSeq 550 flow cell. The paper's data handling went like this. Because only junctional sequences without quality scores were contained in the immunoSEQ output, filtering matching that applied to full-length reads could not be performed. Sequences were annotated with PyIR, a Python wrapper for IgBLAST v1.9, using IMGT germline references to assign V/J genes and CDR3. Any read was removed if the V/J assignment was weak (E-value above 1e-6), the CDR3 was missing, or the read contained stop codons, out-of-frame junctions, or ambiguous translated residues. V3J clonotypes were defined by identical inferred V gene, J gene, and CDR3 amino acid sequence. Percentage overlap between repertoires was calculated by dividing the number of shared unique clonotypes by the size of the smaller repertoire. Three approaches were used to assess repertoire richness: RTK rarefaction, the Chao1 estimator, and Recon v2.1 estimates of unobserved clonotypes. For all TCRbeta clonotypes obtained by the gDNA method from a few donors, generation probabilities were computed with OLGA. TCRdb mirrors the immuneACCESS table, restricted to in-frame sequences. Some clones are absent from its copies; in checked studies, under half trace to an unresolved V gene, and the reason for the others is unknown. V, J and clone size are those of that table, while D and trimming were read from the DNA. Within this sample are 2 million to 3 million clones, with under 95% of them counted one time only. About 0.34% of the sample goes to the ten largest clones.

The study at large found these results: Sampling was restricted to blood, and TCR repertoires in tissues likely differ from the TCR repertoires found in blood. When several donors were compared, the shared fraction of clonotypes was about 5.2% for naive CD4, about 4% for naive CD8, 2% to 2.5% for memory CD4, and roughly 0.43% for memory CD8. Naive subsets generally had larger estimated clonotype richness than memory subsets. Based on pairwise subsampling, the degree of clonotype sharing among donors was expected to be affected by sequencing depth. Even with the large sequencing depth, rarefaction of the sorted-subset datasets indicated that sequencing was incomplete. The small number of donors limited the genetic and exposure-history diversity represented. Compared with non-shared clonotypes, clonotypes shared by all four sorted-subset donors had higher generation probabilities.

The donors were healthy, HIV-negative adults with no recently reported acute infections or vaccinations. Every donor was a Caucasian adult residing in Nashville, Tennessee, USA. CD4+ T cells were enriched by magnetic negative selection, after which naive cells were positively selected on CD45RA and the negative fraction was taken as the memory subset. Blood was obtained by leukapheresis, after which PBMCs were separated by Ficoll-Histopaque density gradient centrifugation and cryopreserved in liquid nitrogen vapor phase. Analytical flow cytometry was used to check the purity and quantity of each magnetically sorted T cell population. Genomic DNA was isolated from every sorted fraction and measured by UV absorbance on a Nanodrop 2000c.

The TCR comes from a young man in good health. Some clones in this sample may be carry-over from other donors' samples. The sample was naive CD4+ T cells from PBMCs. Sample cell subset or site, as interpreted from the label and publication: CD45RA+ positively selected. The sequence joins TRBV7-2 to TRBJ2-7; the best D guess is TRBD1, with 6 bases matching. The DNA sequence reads TGTGCCAGCAGCTTCCGGGACACAAACGAGCAGTACTTC. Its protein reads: CASSFRDTNEQYF.